Shown below are 25 T cell receptor beta chains from a single sample sequenced in a study of shared clonotypes between healthy human individuals. Sequencing was performed with immunoSEQ multiplex PCR; in TCRdb, only in-frame clones are kept and a portion is missing. The repertoire holds under 2.5 million clones, with roughly 90% as singletons. Material for sequencing was naive CD4+ T cells from PBMCs. The sample's subset: CD45RA+ positively selected. These receptor sequences come from a man between 18 and 29 years old in good health. Some clones in this sample may be carry-over from other donors' samples.

The J gene is TRBJ2-7, the V gene TRBV6-5, with D possibly TRBD1 on 6 matching bases. Germline CDR1 is MNHEY and CDR2 is SVGAGI. This CDR3 has 13 residues. Trimming removed 5 bases at V and 2 bases at J, with 10 bases between. CDR3 nucleotides: TGTGCCAGCAGTCGATCAGGGGCCTACGAGCAGTACTTC. It encodes CASSRSGAYEQYF.

This clone has just one count. The rearrangement joins TRBV7-2 to TRBJ2-1; D is possibly TRBD1 or TRBD2 (5 bases each). The ends were cut back, 2 bases at V and 3 bases at J, with 11 bases in the middle. Per the germline V gene, CDR1 is SGHTA and CDR2 is FQGNSA. The CDR3 sequence is 15 residues long. CDR3 sequence (DNA): TGTGCCAGCAGCTTAAGGGACCCCTACTACAATGAGCAGTTCTTC. This codes for CASSLRDPYYNEQFF.

The V gene is TRBV2, the J gene TRBJ2-3; D is uncertain. V was clipped by 6 bases and J by 2 bases, with 12 bases between them. The CDR3 runs 14 residues. Germline CDR1 and CDR2: SNHLY and FYNNEI. The CDR3 region has the DNA TGTGCCAGCAGCCTAGGCAGAACCACAGATACGCAGTATTTT. Its translation is CASSLGRTTDTQYF.

As regards this clone: The sample has other DNA sequences that encode this CDR3 too. The genes are TRBV9 and TRBJ2-3; D call uncertain. Looked up from germline, CDR1 is SGDLS and CDR2 is YYNGEE. The CDR3 has 12 residues. Trimming removed 3 bases at V and 4 bases at J, with 6 bases between. CDR3 loop: CASSARADTQYF. CDR3 bases: TGTGCCAGCAGCGCCCGGGCAGATACGCAGTATTTT. The full variable domain, rest sourced from reference TRBV9 and TRBJ2-3, is DSGVTQTPKHLITATGQRVTLRCSPRSGDLSVYWYQQSLDQGLQFLIQYYNGEERAKGNILERFSAQQFPDLHSELNLSSLELGDSALYFCASSARADTQYFGPGTRLTVL.

V is TRBV5-1 and J is TRBJ2-6; D is ambiguous. The CDR3 has 15 residues. The V end lost 1 base, the J end lost 2 bases, and 7 bases lay between the germline ends. The germline gives CDR1 SGHRS, CDR2 YFSETQ. In DNA, the CDR3 is TGCGCCAGCAGCTTGTTTCCTACTGGGGCCAACGTCCTGACTTTC. It specifies CASSLFPTGANVLTF.

This clone appeared a single time. The chain is built from TRBV5-4 and TRBJ2-5, with D possibly TRBD1 on 6 matching bases. The CDR3 is 14 amino acids. The ends were cut back, 2 bases at V and 5 bases at J, with 13 bases in the middle. Germline V gene sequence: CDR1 SGHNT, CDR2 YYREEE (reference sequence). DNA of the CDR3: TGTGCCAGCAGCTTACAAAAAGGGGGTGAGACCCAGTACTTC. Translating gives CASSLQKGGETQYF. Full variable domain (rest looked up from reference TRBV5-4 and TRBJ2-5): ETGVTQSPTHLIKTRGQQVTLRCSSQSGHNTVSWYQQALGQGPQFIFQYYREEENGRGNFPPRFSGLQFPNYSSELNVNALELDDSALYLCASSLQKGGETQYFGPGTRLLVL.

The chain carries TRBV5-1 and TRBJ2-7; TRBD1 might be the D (6 bases). The germline V gene encodes CDR1 SGHRS and CDR2 YFSETQ. This CDR3 has 14 amino acids. Trimming took off 4 bases at V and 3 bases at J, with 14 bases between the two ends. CDR3 amino acids: CASSAQGPLYEQYF. In nucleotides, the CDR3 is TGCGCCAGCAGCGCTCAGGGGCCCCTCTACGAGCAGTACTTC.

The chain is built from TRBV6-1 and TRBJ2-7; D not certain. The CDR3 totals 15 residues. V lost 2 bases to trimming and J lost 2 bases, with 13 bases between them. Germline lookup yields CDR1 MNHNS and CDR2 SASEGT. DNA of the CDR3: TGTGCCAGCAGTGAATATGGGCAGGTAACCTACGAGCAGTACTTC. It translates to CASSEYGQVTYEQYF.

The chain uses TRBV27 and TRBJ2-3; 7 nucleotides align to TRBD2. The CDR3 contains 15 residues. Per the germline V gene, CDR1 is MNHEY and CDR2 is SMNVEV (reference sequence). J lost 2 bases, V lost 3 bases, and 5 bases had no gene match. The CDR3 DNA reads as TGTGCCAGCAGTTTTCGAGCGGGAATCACAGATACGCAGTATTTT. Translating gives CASSFRAGITDTQYF.

This chain links TRBV30 with TRBJ2-3; TRBD2 agrees at 10 bases. The CDR3 is made up of 14 amino acids. CDR1 is GTSNPN, CDR2 SVGIG, per germline (reference sequence). V dropped 3 bases and J dropped 1; count of bases not matched to a gene: 1. In DNA, the CDR3 is TGTGCCTGGAGGAGCGGGAGGGGCACAGATACGCAGTATTTT. As protein: CAWRSGRGTDTQYF.

The chain links TRBV11-2 to TRBJ2-3; the match to TRBD1 covers 9 bases. Germline V CDR1 and CDR2: SGHAT, FQNNGV. The V segment lost 5 bases and the J segment 5 bases; nucleotides outside the gene matches: 5. The CDR3 covers 14 residues. CDR3 protein: CASSQGQGRDTQYF. The DNA of the CDR3 is TGTGCCAGCAGCCAGGGACAGGGACGAGATACGCAGTATTTT.

The rearrangement links TRBV7-8 to TRBJ1-1; the D gene is possibly TRBD1 (5 bases). Trimming removed 3 bases from V and 6 bases from J, with 20 bases in between. The CDR3 runs to 16 residues. Germline-derived CDR1 and CDR2 are SGHVS and FQNEAQ. The CDR3 nucleotides are TGTGCCAGCAGCTTGGAGGCGCGGGGATGGGGCTCTGAAGCTTTCTTT. Amino acid sequence: CASSLEARGWGSEAFF.

The chain carries TRBV2 and TRBJ2-1; 8 bases are a match to TRBD2. The CDR3 consists of 14 residues. With 3 bases clipped from V and 11 bases from J, the junction kept 9 bases outside the gene matches. Germline V gene lookup returns CDR1 SNHLY and CDR2 FYNNEI. CDR3 DNA: TGTGCCAGCAGTGACAGCGGGGGCCTTTTGAAGCAGTTCTTC. Encoded protein: CASSDSGGLLKQFF.

The rearrangement links TRBV28 to TRBJ2-5, with 9 bases lining up with TRBD2. Trimming removed 5 bases from V and 5 bases from J; junction bases left unmatched: 18. In germline, CDR1 is MDHEN, CDR2 SYDVKM. CDR3 length equals 18 residues. CDR3 amino acids: CASSPFQGAGGNWETQYF. CDR3 nucleotide sequence: TGTGCCAGCAGTCCCTTTCAGGGAGCGGGAGGCAATTGGGAGACCCAGTACTTC.

This chain connects TRBV4-3 to TRBJ1-4; a possible D gene is TRBD1 (6 bases). The germline V gene has CDR1 LGHNA and CDR2 YSLEER. This CDR3 contains 15 residues. Trimming stripped 4 bases from V and 4 bases from J, with 13 bases between. CDR3 residues: CASSPGQLRNEKLFF. As DNA, the CDR3 is TGCGCCAGCAGCCCCGGACAGCTCCGTAATGAAAAACTGTTTTTT.

Regarding this clone: The sample holds other DNA sequences that translate to the same CDR3. The chain uses TRBV2 and TRBJ1-1, with D tentatively TRBD1 (5 bases). The germline V and J ends were trimmed by 8 bases and 1 base, with 8 bases remaining between them. From germline, CDR1 is SNHLY and CDR2 FYNNEI. There are 12 residues in the CDR3. The CDR3 here is CASLGGNTEAFF. CDR3 nucleotide sequence: TGTGCCAGCCTCGGGGGGAACACTGAAGCTTTCTTT.

CDR3 DNA sequence: TGCGCCAGCAGCCCGGGGGTGGTCAGCCTTTGGGATGGCTACACCTTC. As protein: CASSPGVVSLWDGYTF. The V and J genes are TRBV5-1 and TRBJ1-2; TRBD1 might be the D (5 bases). The CDR3 sequence is 16 residues long. V was pared by 4 bases and J by 6 bases, with 22 bases between. CDR1 is SGHRS and CDR2 is YFSETQ in the germline V gene.

This chain uses TRBV5-1 with TRBJ2-5; 8 bases match TRBD2. V shed 0 bases and J 4 bases; nucleotides not matched to a gene: 8. Germline V gene data show CDR1 as SGHRS and CDR2 as YFSETQ. This CDR3 comprises 16 residues. The DNA for the CDR3 is TGCGCCAGCAGCTTGGCAAGCGGGAGCCGCGGAGAGACCCAGTACTTC. It specifies CASSLASGSRGETQYF.

The V gene is TRBV2, the J gene TRBJ2-3; weak D call: TRBD2 (6 bases). CDR3 length equals 15 residues. The germline V gene encodes CDR1 SNHLY and CDR2 FYNNEI. The V end lost 3 bases, the J end lost 0 bases, and 10 bases lay between the germline ends. CDR3 nucleotide sequence: TGTGCCAGCAGTGAGGGGGACTTGAGCACAGATACGCAGTATTTT. Translated: CASSEGDLSTDTQYF.

In regard to this clone: Other nucleotide sequences in the sample specify the same CDR3. The CDR3 reads CASSPLTGAYEQYF. CDR3 nucleotides: TGTGCCAGCAGCCCCCTGACAGGGGCCTACGAGCAGTACTTC. This rearrangement joins TRBV7-9 to TRBJ2-7, with 8 bases aligning to TRBD1. Trimming took 5 bases from V and 2 from J; bases not matched to a gene: 5. CDR1 is SEHNR, CDR2 FQNEAQ, per germline (reference sequence). The CDR3 length is 14 residues.

This chain joins TRBV21-1 and TRBJ2-4; the listed D gene, TRBD2, was not tested against the DNA. TRBV21-1 represents a pseudogene. The CDR3 consists of 14 residues. For the CDR3, the DNA is TGTGCCAGCAGCAGGCGACTAGAGCAGGTCATTCAGTACTTC. Encoded protein: CASSRRLEQVIQYF.

The chain employs TRBV5-1 and TRBJ1-3; D gene unclear. Germline CDR1 is SGHRS and CDR2 is YFSETQ. With 1 base removed from V and 2 bases from J, the gap between germline ends came to 7 bases. The CDR3 sequence is 14 residues long. The CDR3 loop is CASSLKGTGNTIYF. The CDR3 DNA follows: TGCGCCAGCAGCTTGAAGGGAACTGGAAACACCATATATTTT.

This clone was recorded only once. The chain carries TRBV5-8 and TRBJ2-2; unclear D gene. The CDR3 spans 14 residues. Germline values: CDR1 SGHTS, CDR2 YDEGEE. V was trimmed by 0 bases and J by 5 bases, leaving 8 bases between them. As DNA, the CDR3 is TGTGCCAGCAGCTTGGGTTTGAGTACCGGGGAGCTGTTTTTT. Translated: CASSLGLSTGELFF.

The V and J genes are TRBV9 and TRBJ2-2; a possible D gene is TRBD1 (6 bases). The V and J ends lost 3 bases and 2 bases respectively, with 17 bases between them. This CDR3 has 17 residues. Germline CDR1 is SGDLS and CDR2 is YYNGEE. CDR3 protein: CASSGVLGQPNTGELFF. Here the CDR3 DNA reads TGTGCCAGCAGCGGAGTCCTTGGACAGCCAAACACCGGGGAGCTGTTTTTT.

The J gene is TRBJ1-2, the V gene TRBV4-2, with 11 bases matching TRBD1. The CDR3 length is 18 residues. The germline V gene encodes CDR1 LGHNA and CDR2 YNFKEQ. V dropped 5 bases and J dropped 4; count of bases not matched to a gene: 15. CDR3 sequence: CASSARTGGADRVYGYTF. The CDR3 DNA sequence: TGTGCCAGCAGCGCAAGGACAGGGGGCGCAGATCGGGTCTATGGCTACACCTTC.